This T cell receptor beta chain was profiled in a study of PD-L1 blockade in urothelial cancer. About the study: Intravenous atezolizumab, 1,200 mg every 3 weeks, was begun by patients in the mid-2010s.

Per-patient samples, pretreatment and on-treatment, numbered 1 to 8. Profiling relied on immunoSEQ multiplex PCR, and the TCRdb table lists in-frame clones only, not all of them. The sample shows about 51,000 clones, approximately 84% of them seen only once. Germline loops: CDR1 SGHNT, CDR2 YYREEE (reference sequence). J gave up 9 bases and V 0 bases, and 9 bases lay outside the gene matches. This CDR3 comprises 15 residues. V and J are TRBV5-4 and TRBJ2-1, with 7 bases matching TRBD1. The receptor was derived from a man between 60 and 70 years old with urothelial cancer. Sequencing used PBMCs, obtained around atezolizumab (anti-PD-L1) treatment. In DNA form, the CDR3 reads TGTGCCAGCAGCTTGGATAATAAGGGGGCAGGTGAGCAGTTCTTC. The encoded protein is CASSLDNKGAGEQFF.